Following are 29 T cell receptor beta chains from one sample sequenced in a study of cytomegalovirus exposure and HLA in healthy donors. The PCR contained 60 Vbeta and 13 Jbeta primers. Libraries were prepared by immunoSEQ multiplex PCR; TCRdb keeps only in-frame clonotypes and omits some of them. The listing contains roughly 70,000 clones. What was sequenced was PBMCs. These receptor sequences come from a man in his forties or fifties in good health and CMV-seronegative.

The chain is built from TRBV9 and TRBJ2-5, with 7 bases matching TRBD1. Losses at the gene ends were 0 bases for V and 5 bases for J; bases not matched to a gene: 4. CDR1 SGDLS and CDR2 YYNGEE come from the germline V gene. The CDR3 sequence is 14 residues long. The DNA for the CDR3 is TGTGCCAGCAGCGTAGGAGGGGGCCGGGAGACCCAGTACTTC. Amino acids: CASSVGGGRETQYF.

The chain links TRBV18 to TRBJ2-2, with TRBD1 identical over 7 bases. Germline CDR1 KGHSH, CDR2 LQKENI. After removal of 5 bases from V and 1 base from J, the junction contained 10 bases not matched to a gene. The CDR3 extends over 17 amino acids. DNA for the CDR3: TGTGCCAGCTCAGAGAAGACAGGGTTTTGGAACACCGGGGAGCTGTTTTTT. Protein sequence: CASSEKTGFWNTGELFF.

V usage is TRBV6-8 and J usage is TRBJ1-5; 7 bases match TRBD1. Germline values: CDR1 MNHGY, CDR2 SAAAGT. The V gene end was trimmed by 2 bases and the J gene end by 3 bases; junction bases not matched to a gene: 10. There are 17 residues in the CDR3. CDR3 in DNA: TGTGCCAGCAGTTACCCCTATAGGGGACAGTTCAATCAGCCCCAGCATTTT. Amino acid sequence: CASSYPYRGQFNQPQHF.

The V and J genes are TRBV6-5 and TRBJ1-1; D is undetermined. CDR3 length equals 13 residues. V lost 6 bases and J lost 6, with 14 bases in between. In germline, CDR1 is MNHEY, CDR2 SVGAGI. CDR3 DNA: TGTGCCAGCAGCATCGACCGGGGTCCTGAAGCTTTCTTT. Amino acids: CASSIDRGPEAFF.

V usage is TRBV9 and J usage is TRBJ2-1; 8 bases agree with TRBD2. V shed 0 bases and J 6 bases; nucleotides not matched to a gene: 5. The CDR3 extends over 15 amino acids. The V gene's germline CDR1 is SGDLS and CDR2 YYNGEE. CDR3 residues: CASSVVSGAGNEQFF. CDR3 nucleotides: TGTGCCAGCAGCGTAGTTAGCGGGGCTGGCAATGAGCAGTTCTTC.

V and J are TRBV4-1 and TRBJ2-2; D perhaps matches TRBD2 (5 bases). Trimming removed 4 bases at V and 5 bases at J, with 11 bases between. This CDR3 spans 14 amino acids. Germline CDR1 MGHRA, CDR2 YSYEKL. This CDR3 reads CASSRREGTGELFF. The CDR3 DNA is TGCGCCAGCAGCCGAAGAGAGGGAACCGGGGAGCTGTTTTTT.

The chain employs TRBV6-6 and TRBJ2-4, with D maybe TRBD1 (6 bases). The CDR3 covers 13 residues. V was shortened by 6 bases and J by 6 bases, with 12 bases between the two germline ends. In germline, CDR1 is MNHNY, CDR2 SVGAGI (reference sequence). CDR3 sequence (DNA): TGTGCCAGCAGAGAAGTGGGGGCAAACATTCAGTACTTC. It is translated as CASREVGANIQYF.

The rearrangement links TRBV9 to TRBJ2-7, with 11 nucleotides matching TRBD2. Germline values: CDR1 SGDLS, CDR2 YYNGEE. V dropped 3 bases and J dropped 3; count of bases not matched to a gene: 8. The CDR3 covers 16 residues. The CDR3 sequence is CASSEGLLAGVYEQYF. The CDR3, as DNA: TGTGCCAGCAGCGAAGGACTACTAGCGGGGGTCTACGAGCAGTACTTC.

The chain recombines TRBV27 with TRBJ1-2, with 7 nucleotides matching TRBD1. This CDR3 comprises 13 residues. Trimming took 4 bases from V and 6 from J; bases not matched to a gene: 5. Per the germline V gene, CDR1 is MNHEY and CDR2 is SMNVEV (reference sequence). The CDR3 region has the DNA TGTGCCAGCAGTTCTTGGGACAGTCATGGCTACACCTTC. Translation: CASSSWDSHGYTF.

The V gene is TRBV7-2, the J gene TRBJ2-7; D possibly corresponds to TRBD2 (6 bases). The V gene's germline CDR1 is SGHTA and CDR2 FQGNSA. The germline V and J ends were trimmed by 5 bases and 0 bases, with 11 bases remaining between them. The CDR3 runs to 14 residues. In DNA form, the CDR3 reads TGTGCCAGCAGCGCCCGGGGGACCTCCTACGAGCAGTACTTC. Its translation is CASSARGTSYEQYF.

The rearrangement uses TRBV2 and TRBJ2-7; D gene ambiguous. This CDR3 region has 10 residues. V dropped 5 bases and J dropped 4 bases, with 3 bases sitting between them. Per the germline V gene, CDR1 is SNHLY and CDR2 is FYNNEI. DNA for the CDR3: TGTGCCAGCAGTCAGTACGAGCAGTACTTC. This sequence encodes CASSQYEQYF.

The V gene is TRBV18, the J gene TRBJ2-3; a weak D match, TRBD1 (7 bases). The CDR3 loop spans 16 amino acids. Germline loops: CDR1 KGHSH, CDR2 LQKENI. Trimming cost V 2 bases and J 2 bases, with 14 bases left between them. The CDR3 bases are TGTGCCAGCTCACCATTCGCCAGGGGGGTCACAGATACGCAGTATTTT. Translated, it gives CASSPFARGVTDTQYF.

Comment on this clone: The sample contains more than one DNA sequence encoding this CDR3. The chain combines TRBV7-9 with TRBJ1-5; TRBD1 agrees at 11 bases. This CDR3 comprises 15 residues. Germline V gene sequence: CDR1 SEHNR, CDR2 FQNEAQ (reference sequence). V was clipped by 5 bases and J by 4 bases; unmatched bases: 4. The CDR3: CASSPGTGGNQPQHF. CDR3 nucleotides: TGTGCCAGCAGCCCGGGGACAGGGGGGAATCAGCCCCAGCATTTT.

The chain links TRBV27 to TRBJ1-1, with 9 bases fitting TRBD1. Germline CDR1 is MNHEY and CDR2 is SMNVEV (reference sequence). Trimming removed 7 bases from V and 4 bases from J; junction bases left unmatched: 10. The CDR3 sequence is 15 residues long. The CDR3 protein is CASTATGTGITEAFF. Here the CDR3 DNA reads TGTGCCAGCACCGCGACCGGGACAGGGATCACTGAAGCTTTCTTT.

This chain uses TRBV6-5 with TRBJ2-1; TRBD2 matches at 9 bases. Unmatched junction bases numbered 0, after V lost 2 bases and J lost 1 base. CDR3 length: 15 amino acids. The germline V gene has CDR1 MNHEY and CDR2 SVGAGI. CDR3 coding DNA: TGTGCCAGCAGTTACACTAGCGGGTCCTACAATGAGCAGTTCTTC. Translation gives CASSYTSGSYNEQFF.

The V and J genes are TRBV7-8 and TRBJ1-6; D remains unclear. V was cut by 1 base and J by 0 bases, with 13 bases left in between. This CDR3 contains 18 residues. CDR1 is SGHVS, CDR2 FQNEAQ, per germline. CDR3 in amino acids: CASSLVGVSPSYNSPLHF. In nucleotides, the CDR3 is TGTGCCAGCAGCTTAGTTGGAGTGAGCCCCTCCTATAATTCACCCCTCCACTTT.

The CDR3 nucleotides read TGTGCCAGCAGCGGACAATTCTCCTATAATTCACCCCTCCACTTT. Encoded protein: CASSGQFSYNSPLHF. V usage is TRBV14 and J usage is TRBJ1-6, with D perhaps matching TRBD1 (5 bases). CDR3 length: 15 residues. From germline, CDR1 is SGHDN and CDR2 FVKESK. V shed 5 bases and J shed 0 bases, with 8 bases lying between them.

V and J are TRBV27 and TRBJ1-5; D is ambiguous. V shed 7 bases and J shed 0 bases, with 13 bases lying between them. The CDR3 runs 15 residues. Per germline, CDR1 MNHEY and CDR2 SMNVEV (reference sequence). The CDR3 loop is CASTSTGYSNQPQHF. CDR3 DNA sequence: TGTGCCAGCACTTCGACCGGGTATAGCAATCAGCCCCAGCATTTT.

The rearrangement joins TRBV23-1 to TRBJ2-7; 7 bases line up with TRBD1. TRBV23-1 is an ORF; its function is uncertain. The CDR3 sequence is 15 residues long. V was pared by 4 bases and J by 3 bases, with 9 bases of the junction left unmatched. For the CDR3, the DNA is TGCGCCAGCAGTCTCGGGCAGGACAGGATCTACGAGCAGTACTTC. It yields the protein CASSLGQDRIYEQYF.

V gene TRBV5-1 combines with J gene TRBJ2-1; 11 nucleotides align to TRBD2. Per the germline V gene, CDR1 is SGHRS and CDR2 is YFSETQ. The junction had 8 bases not matched to a gene; V was cut back by 6 bases and J by 9 bases. The CDR3 contains 14 residues. The chain's CDR3 is CASTASGGLVEQFF. CDR3 in DNA: TGCGCCAGCACGGCTAGCGGGGGGCTCGTTGAGCAGTTCTTC.

V usage is TRBV10-3 and J usage is TRBJ1-5; TRBD1 aligns across 10 bases. Per germline, CDR1 ENHRY and CDR2 SYGVKD. The V segment lost 3 bases and the J segment 2 bases; nucleotides outside the gene matches: 7. The CDR3 has 17 residues. CDR3 sequence: CAISDASGTGGNQPQHF. The CDR3 DNA reads TGTGCCATCAGTGATGCCTCAGGGACAGGGGGCAATCAGCCCCAGCATTTT.

This rearrangement joins TRBV7-2 to TRBJ2-3; D is perhaps TRBD2 (6 bases). Trimming stripped 2 bases from V and 0 bases from J, with 9 bases between. Germline V gene lookup returns CDR1 SGHTA and CDR2 FQGNSA. The CDR3 totals 15 residues. CDR3 DNA: TGTGCCAGCAGCTTACAGGGAGGAAGCACAGATACGCAGTATTTT. Its translation: CASSLQGGSTDTQYF.

The chain carries TRBV10-3 and TRBJ1-6; D is undetermined. The germline gives CDR1 ENHRY, CDR2 SYGVKD. CDR3 length: 13 residues. V lost 11 bases and J 5 bases, leaving 13 bases between the germline ends. The CDR3 loop is CASRTGNNSPLHF. The CDR3 nucleotides are TGTGCCTCCCGCACGGGGAATAATTCACCCCTCCACTTT.

The rearrangement links TRBV18 to TRBJ1-5, with no clear D. V lost 6 bases, J lost 1 base, and 10 bases lay in between. Germline loops: CDR1 KGHSH, CDR2 LQKENI. This CDR3 has 14 amino acids. CDR3 nucleotides: TGTGCCAGCTCCTTAGGGAGAAGCAATCAGCCCCAGCATTTT. Its translation is CASSLGRSNQPQHF.

The genes are TRBV6-1 and TRBJ1-5; TRBD1 is a possible D gene (6 bases). V was clipped by 7 bases and J by 7 bases, with 20 bases between them. The CDR3 runs 15 residues. In germline, CDR1 is MNHNS, CDR2 SASEGT. Written as DNA, the CDR3 is TGTGCCAGCATCAATATCGGACAGAGCCAACAGCCCCAGCATTTT. This translates into CASINIGQSQQPQHF.

V and J are TRBV18 and TRBJ1-2, with D hard to call. CDR3 length: 12 residues. Trimming took 5 bases from V and 2 from J, leaving 6 bases between them. The germline V gene encodes CDR1 KGHSH and CDR2 LQKENI. CDR3 nucleotides: TGTGCCAGCTCAGACGGGAACTATGGCTACACCTTC. Its translation: CASSDGNYGYTF.

The gene calls are TRBV27 and TRBJ2-7; D might be TRBD1 (5 bases). The germline CDR1 and CDR2 sequences are MNHEY and SMNVEV (reference sequence). This CDR3 is built from 16 residues. The ends were cut back, 4 bases at V and 2 bases at J, with 18 bases in the middle. CDR3 protein: CASSYSQGESAYEQYF. The CDR3 DNA reads TGTGCCAGCAGTTATTCCCAGGGTGAGAGCGCCTACGAGCAGTACTTC.

The V and J genes are TRBV5-4 and TRBJ1-2, with D hard to call. Per germline, CDR1 SGHNT and CDR2 YYREEE (reference sequence). V was shortened by 5 bases and J by 0 bases, with 11 bases between the two germline ends. There are 14 residues in the CDR3. This CDR3 is CASRPQLANYGYTF. Here the CDR3 DNA reads TGTGCCAGCAGGCCTCAATTAGCTAACTATGGCTACACCTTC.

This chain links TRBV25-1 with TRBJ1-1; D not certain. Germline V gene data show CDR1 as MGHDK and CDR2 as SYGVNS. CDR3 length: 12 amino acids. V lost 4 bases and J 3 bases, leaving 6 bases between the germline ends. The CDR3 coding sequence is TGTGCCAGCAGTGTCTACGACACTGAAGCTTTCTTT. This encodes CASSVYDTEAFF.